The clone carrying this T cell receptor (beta chain) was seen a handful of times. The target antigen is unknown. The source of the sample is a study of human T cells and chemical hapten exposure. Study observations and caveats: Sensitization with DPC brought no change to TCRs above 1 in 1000 in frequency.

The V end was cut by 2 bases, the J end by 2 bases, with 7 bases between. This CDR3 has 13 amino acids. Germline V gene sequence: CDR1 MDHEN, CDR2 SYDVKM. Time point given: patch test 3, about 24 weeks after DPC sensitization. Treatment given: therapeutic diphenylcyclopropenone sensitization with weekly scalp DPC. For the library, individual cDNA molecules each received unique molecular identifiers. As handled by the study authors: Samples ranged from about 20,000 to 700,000 TCRs, with a median of around 100,000. TCRdb redid the calling of the RACE reads with MiXCR, one entry per CDR3 protein. In this record, the V and J calls reflect TCRdb's handling and not the investigators' own analysis. Here the sample spans roughly 200,000 distinct CDR3 sequences, around 23% being singletons.

The receptor was isolated from a woman between 35 and 50 years old with alopecia areata. Some clones in this sample may be carry-over from other donors' samples. V usage is TRBV28 and J usage is TRBJ2-7; D not resolved. The sequenced sample was whole blood, obtained in connection with sensitization to the hapten diphenylcyclopropenone (DPC). CDR3 amino acids: CASSLNGPYEQYF. The DNA for the CDR3 is TGTGCCAGCAGTTTAAACGGGCCCTACGAGCAGTACTTC.